This T cell receptor (beta chain) was retrieved from a study of cytomegalovirus exposure and HLA in healthy donors. V lost 7 bases and J 2 bases, leaving 17 bases between the germline ends. The V gene's germline CDR1 is LNHDA and CDR2 SQIVND (reference sequence). CDR3 size: 15 residues. The PCR used 60 Vbeta and 13 Jbeta primers. Only in-frame clones appear in the TCRdb table, and some are missing; sequencing was by immunoSEQ multiplex PCR. The profile shows fewer than 250,000 clones, roughly 85% of them singletons. Sequenced input: PBMCs. The chain joins TRBV19 to TRBJ1-2; D perhaps matches TRBD1 (5 bases). This receptor was obtained from a male donor in good health and CMV-seronegative. Here the CDR3 reads CASTLDPAGNYGYTF. Written as DNA, the CDR3 is TGTGCCAGTACCCTTGATCCGGCAGGGAACTATGGCTACACCTTC.